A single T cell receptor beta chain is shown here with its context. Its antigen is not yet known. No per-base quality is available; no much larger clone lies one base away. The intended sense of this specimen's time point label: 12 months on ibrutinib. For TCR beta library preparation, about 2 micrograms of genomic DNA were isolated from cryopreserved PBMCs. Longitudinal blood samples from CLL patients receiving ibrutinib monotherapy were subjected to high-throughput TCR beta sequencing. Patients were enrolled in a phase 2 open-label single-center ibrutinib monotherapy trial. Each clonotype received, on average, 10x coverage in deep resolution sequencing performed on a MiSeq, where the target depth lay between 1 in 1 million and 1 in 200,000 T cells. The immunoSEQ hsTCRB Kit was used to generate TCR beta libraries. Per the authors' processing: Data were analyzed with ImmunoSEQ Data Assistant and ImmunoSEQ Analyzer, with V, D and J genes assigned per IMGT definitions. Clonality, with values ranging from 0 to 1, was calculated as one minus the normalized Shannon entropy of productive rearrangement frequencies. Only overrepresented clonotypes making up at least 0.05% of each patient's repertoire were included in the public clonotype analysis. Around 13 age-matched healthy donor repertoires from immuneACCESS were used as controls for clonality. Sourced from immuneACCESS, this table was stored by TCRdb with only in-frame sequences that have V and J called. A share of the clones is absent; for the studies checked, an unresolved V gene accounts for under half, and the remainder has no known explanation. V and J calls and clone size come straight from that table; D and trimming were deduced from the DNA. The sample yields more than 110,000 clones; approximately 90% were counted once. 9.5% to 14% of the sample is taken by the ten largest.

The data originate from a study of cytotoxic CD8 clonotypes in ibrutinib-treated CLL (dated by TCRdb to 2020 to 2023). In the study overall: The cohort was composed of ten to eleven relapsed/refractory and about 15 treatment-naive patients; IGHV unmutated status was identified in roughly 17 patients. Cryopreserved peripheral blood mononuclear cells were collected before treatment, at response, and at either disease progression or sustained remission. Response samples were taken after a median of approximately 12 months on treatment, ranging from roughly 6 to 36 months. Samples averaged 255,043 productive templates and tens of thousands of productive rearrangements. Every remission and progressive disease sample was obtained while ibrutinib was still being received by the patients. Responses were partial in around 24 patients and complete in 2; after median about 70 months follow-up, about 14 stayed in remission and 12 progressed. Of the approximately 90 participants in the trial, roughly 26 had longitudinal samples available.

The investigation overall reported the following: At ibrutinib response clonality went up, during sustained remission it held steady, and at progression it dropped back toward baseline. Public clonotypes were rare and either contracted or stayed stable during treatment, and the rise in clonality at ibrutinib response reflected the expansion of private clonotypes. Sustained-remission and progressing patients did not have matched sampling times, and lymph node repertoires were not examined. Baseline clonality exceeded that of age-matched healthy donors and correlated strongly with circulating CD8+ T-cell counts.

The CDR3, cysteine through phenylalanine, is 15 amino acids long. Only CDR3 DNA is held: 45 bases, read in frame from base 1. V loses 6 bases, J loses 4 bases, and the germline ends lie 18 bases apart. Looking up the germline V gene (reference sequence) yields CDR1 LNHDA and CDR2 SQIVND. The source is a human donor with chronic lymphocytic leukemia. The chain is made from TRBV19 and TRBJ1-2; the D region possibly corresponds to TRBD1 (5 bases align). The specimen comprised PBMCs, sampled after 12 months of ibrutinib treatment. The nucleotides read TGTGCCAGTAGCGCGGAGGCTACCGGGACCTATGGCTACACCTTC. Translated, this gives CASSAEATGTYGYTF.